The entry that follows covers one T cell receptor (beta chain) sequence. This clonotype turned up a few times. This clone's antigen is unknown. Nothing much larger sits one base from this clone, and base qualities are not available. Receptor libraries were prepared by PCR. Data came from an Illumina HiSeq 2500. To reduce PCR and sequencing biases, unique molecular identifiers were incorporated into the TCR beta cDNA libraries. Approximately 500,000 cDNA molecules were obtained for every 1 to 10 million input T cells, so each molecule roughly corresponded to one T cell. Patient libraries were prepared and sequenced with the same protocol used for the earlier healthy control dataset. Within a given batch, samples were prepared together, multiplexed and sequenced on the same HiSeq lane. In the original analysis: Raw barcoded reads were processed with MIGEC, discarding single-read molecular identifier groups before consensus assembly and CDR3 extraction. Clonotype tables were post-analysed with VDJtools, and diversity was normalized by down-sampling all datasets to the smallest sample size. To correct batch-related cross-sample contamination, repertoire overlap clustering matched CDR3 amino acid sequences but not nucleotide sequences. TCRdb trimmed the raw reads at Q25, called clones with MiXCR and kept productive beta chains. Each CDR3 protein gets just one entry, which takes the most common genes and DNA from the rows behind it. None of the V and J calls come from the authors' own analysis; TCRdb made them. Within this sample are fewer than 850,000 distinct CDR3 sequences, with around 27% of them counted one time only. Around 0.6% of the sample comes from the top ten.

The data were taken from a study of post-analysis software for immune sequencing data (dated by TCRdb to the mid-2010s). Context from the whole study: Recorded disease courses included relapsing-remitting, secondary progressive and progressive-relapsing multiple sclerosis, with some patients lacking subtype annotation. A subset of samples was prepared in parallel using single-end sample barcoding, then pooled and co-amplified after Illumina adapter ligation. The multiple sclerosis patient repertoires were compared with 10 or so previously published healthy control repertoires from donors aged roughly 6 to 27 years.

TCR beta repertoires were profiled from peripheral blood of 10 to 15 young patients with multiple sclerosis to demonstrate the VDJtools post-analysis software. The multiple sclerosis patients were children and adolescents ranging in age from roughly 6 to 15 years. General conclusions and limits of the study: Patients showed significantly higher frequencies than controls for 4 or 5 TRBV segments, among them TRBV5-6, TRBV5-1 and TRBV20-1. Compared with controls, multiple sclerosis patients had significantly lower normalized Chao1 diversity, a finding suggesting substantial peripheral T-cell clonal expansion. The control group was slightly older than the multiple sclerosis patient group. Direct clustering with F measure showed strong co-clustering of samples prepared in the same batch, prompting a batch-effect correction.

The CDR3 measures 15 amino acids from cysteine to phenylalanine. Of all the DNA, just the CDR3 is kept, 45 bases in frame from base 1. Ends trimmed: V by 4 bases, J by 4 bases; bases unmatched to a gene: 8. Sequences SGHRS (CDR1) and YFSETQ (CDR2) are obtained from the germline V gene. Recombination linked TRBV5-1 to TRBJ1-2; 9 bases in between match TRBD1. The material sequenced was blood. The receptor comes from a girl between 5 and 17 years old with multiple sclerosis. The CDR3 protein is CASSAGQGSVYGYTF. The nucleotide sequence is TGCGCCAGCAGCGCGGGACAGGGAAGCGTCTATGGCTACACCTTC.